These 20 T cell receptor beta chains were all obtained from the same sample, sequenced in a study of T cell responses to AZD1222 COVID-19 vaccine. Clones were sequenced by immunoSEQ multiplex PCR, and TCRdb holds only the in-frame ones, with some missing. The sample carries some 130,000 clones, approximately 88% recorded once. Sample: peripheral blood, taken on day 0 of AZD1222 vaccination. Receptor source: an adult in good health.

This chain connects TRBV5-1 to TRBJ1-3; tentative D call: TRBD1 (5 bases). The CDR3 runs 14 residues. From germline, CDR1 is SGHRS and CDR2 YFSETQ. V dropped 4 bases and J dropped 2 bases, with 10 bases sitting between them. This CDR3 is CASSPTGAGNTIYF. CDR3 bases: TGCGCCAGCAGCCCTACAGGAGCTGGAAACACCATATATTTT. Variable domain in full (rest from reference TRBV5-1 and TRBJ1-3): KAGVTQTPRYLIKTRGQQVTLSCSPISGHRSVSWYQQTPGQGLQFLFEYFSETQRNKGNFPGRFSGRQFSNSRSEMNVSTLELGDSALYLCASSPTGAGNTIYFGEGSWLTVV.

The gene calls are TRBV28 and TRBJ1-1, with 8 bases aligning to TRBD1. Looked up from germline, CDR1 is MDHEN and CDR2 is SYDVKM. Germline trimming cut 6 bases from V and 4 bases from J; bases unmatched to any gene: 4. CDR3 length equals 13 residues. CDR3 sequence (DNA): TGTGCCAGCAGGACAGGGGTTGTCACTGAAGCTTTCTTT. This sequence encodes CASRTGVVTEAFF. The full variable domain, in which reference TRBV28 and TRBJ1-1 provide the parts outside the CDR3, is DVKVTQSSRYLVKRTGEKVFLECVQDMDHENMFWYRQDPGLGLRLIYFSYDVKMKEKGDIPEGYSVSREKKERFSLILESASTNQTSMYLCASRTGVVTEAFFGQGTRLTVV.

V and J are TRBV28 and TRBJ2-3, with a tentative D call TRBD1 (6 bases). CDR3 length: 18 amino acids. Trimming stripped 5 bases from V and 2 bases from J, with 23 bases between. Per the germline V gene, CDR1 is MDHEN and CDR2 is SYDVKM. CDR3 DNA sequence: TGTGCCAGCAGTGTTCTCCACTCCGACAGGTCGACCACAGATACGCAGTATTTT. This gives the protein CASSVLHSDRSTTDTQYF.

The chain has TRBV7-3 and TRBJ2-1; D is undetermined. CDR3 length: 15 residues. Germline V gene data show CDR1 as SGHTA and CDR2 as FQGTGA. V was pared by 5 bases and J by 6 bases, with 17 bases between. The CDR3 DNA reads TGTGCCAGCAGCCCCGACACTACTTCAGGCAATGAGCAGTTCTTC. Translation gives CASSPDTTSGNEQFF.

This chain joins TRBV5-4 and TRBJ1-5; D gene ambiguous. Deletions cut 5 bases from V and 0 bases from J, with 12 bases between. The CDR3 covers 15 residues. Germline V gene data show CDR1 as SGHNT and CDR2 as YYREEE (reference sequence). The CDR3 is CASRPDPYSNQPQHF. The CDR3 DNA reads TGTGCCAGCAGGCCAGATCCTTATAGCAATCAGCCCCAGCATTTT.

V and J are TRBV5-6 and TRBJ1-5, with a tentative D call TRBD1 (5 bases). Germline V lookup: CDR1 SGHDT, CDR2 YYEEEE. V was shortened by 2 bases and J by 4 bases, with 10 bases between the two germline ends. The CDR3 has 14 amino acids. The CDR3 DNA follows: TGTGCCAGCAGCTTCCTGGGGGGGAATCAGCCCCAGCATTTT. As protein: CASSFLGGNQPQHF. Together with reference TRBV5-6 and TRBJ1-5, the CDR3 gives the full variable domain: DAGVTQSPTHLIKTRGQQVTLRCSPKSGHDTVSWYQQALGQGPQFIFQYYEEEERQRGNFPDRFSGHQFPNYSSELNVNALLLGDSALYLCASSFLGGNQPQHFGDGTRLSIL.

The chain links TRBV9 to TRBJ2-7; 9 positions match TRBD1. Germline V gene sequence: CDR1 SGDLS, CDR2 YYNGEE. The CDR3 consists of 16 residues. V trimming: 2 bases; J trimming: 0 bases; junction bases outside the gene matches: 6. CDR3 in amino acids: CASSVTGGRSSYEQYF. The CDR3 DNA follows: TGTGCCAGCAGCGTCACAGGGGGCCGAAGCTCCTACGAGCAGTACTTC.

The chain joins TRBV28 to TRBJ1-5; the D is unclear. CDR1 is MDHEN, CDR2 SYDVKM, per germline. Trimming took 5 bases from V and 4 from J, leaving 12 bases between them. The CDR3 has 14 amino acids. The CDR3 spells CASSKPIGNQPQHF. CDR3 DNA sequence: TGTGCCAGCAGTAAACCGATCGGGAATCAGCCCCAGCATTTT.

The J gene is TRBJ1-6, the V gene TRBV5-1, with a possible D match to TRBD1 (5 bases). This CDR3 has 17 amino acids. Germline V lookup: CDR1 SGHRS, CDR2 YFSETQ. Between the trimmed V and J ends, which lost 3 bases and 4 bases, there was a span of 17 bases. The CDR3 here is CASSSDGTDSYNSPLHF. In nucleotides, the CDR3 is TGCGCCAGCAGCTCGGACGGGACTGATTCTTATAATTCACCCCTCCACTTT.

The V gene is TRBV30, the J gene TRBJ1-1; D gene unclear. The CDR3 spans 15 residues. Trimming left V 4 bases short and J 0 bases short, with 15 bases between. The germline V gene has CDR1 GTSNPN and CDR2 SVGIG (reference sequence). The CDR3 sequence: CAWIPGRAMNTEAFF. CDR3 in DNA: TGTGCCTGGATCCCCGGTCGCGCCATGAACACTGAAGCTTTCTTT.

The CDR3 nucleotides read TGCGCCAGCAGCCAAGCCCCCCCTTCCAGGGACTATGGCTACACCTTC. It specifies CASSQAPPSRDYGYTF. This chain links TRBV4-1 with TRBJ1-2, with D possibly TRBD1 on 5 matching bases. The CDR3 loop spans 16 amino acids. Trimming took off 1 base at V and 3 bases at J, with 15 bases between the two ends. The germline CDR1 and CDR2 sequences are MGHRA and YSYEKL.

The CDR3 coding sequence is TGCGCCAGCAGCTTGGCCAGCCTAACGGGACAGCCATCCTACGAGCAGTACTTC. It encodes CASSLASLTGQPSYEQYF. This rearrangement joins TRBV5-1 to TRBJ2-7; 7 bases are a match to TRBD1. Losses at the gene ends were 0 bases for V and 1 base for J; bases not matched to a gene: 13. CDR1 is SGHRS, CDR2 YFSETQ, per germline. The CDR3 totals 18 residues.

In DNA, the CDR3 is TGTGCCAGCAGTGAAGGGGGATTTGCGGCAGATACGCAGTATTTT. Translated: CASSEGGFAADTQYF. The chain is built from TRBV6-1 and TRBJ2-3; D gene uncertain. The CDR3 sequence is 15 residues long. Germline values: CDR1 MNHNS, CDR2 SASEGT. Trimming took off 1 base at V and 4 bases at J, with 12 bases between the two ends.

V gene TRBV5-1 combines with J gene TRBJ1-1, with unresolved D. The CDR3 runs to 15 residues. Germline V gene lookup returns CDR1 SGHRS and CDR2 YFSETQ. Trimming shortened V by 5 bases and J by 1 base, and 15 bases separated the two germline ends. DNA for the CDR3: TGCGCCAGCAGACGGAGTTCCATGCGGAACACTGAAGCTTTCTTT. Protein sequence: CASRRSSMRNTEAFF.

The CDR3 DNA follows: TGCGCCAGCAGCTTGGGCCGATCATCGGGCTATGGCTACACCTTC. This encodes CASSLGRSSGYGYTF. V and J are TRBV5-1 and TRBJ1-2, with D hard to call. This CDR3 has 15 residues. V was pared by 0 bases and J by 4 bases, with 13 bases between. CDR1 is SGHRS and CDR2 is YFSETQ in the germline V gene. Filled out from reference TRBV5-1 and TRBJ1-2, the complete variable domain reads KAGVTQTPRYLIKTRGQQVTLSCSPISGHRSVSWYQQTPGQGLQFLFEYFSETQRNKGNFPGRFSGRQFSNSRSEMNVSTLELGDSALYLCASSLGRSSGYGYTFGSGTRLTVV.

The gene calls are TRBV6-5 and TRBJ2-7; 7 positions match TRBD2. Germline V gene sequence: CDR1 MNHEY, CDR2 SVGAGI. The CDR3 sequence is 15 residues long. V was clipped by 5 bases and J by 4 bases; unmatched bases: 11. CDR3 region: CASSPRGGLAYEQYF. The CDR3 DNA is TGTGCCAGCAGTCCCCGGGGAGGGCTTGCGTACGAGCAGTACTTC.

Only one count was recorded for this clone. This chain connects TRBV7-9 to TRBJ2-7, with TRBD2 identical over 9 bases. The CDR3 covers 15 residues. With V trimmed by 4 bases and J by 3 bases, 7 bases remained unmatched. The germline gives CDR1 SEHNR, CDR2 FQNEAQ (reference sequence). The CDR3 loop is CASSSKAGGGYEQYF. CDR3 in DNA: TGTGCCAGCAGCTCTAAAGCGGGGGGAGGCTACGAGCAGTACTTC.

V and J are TRBV3-1 (or the pseudogene TRBV3-2) and TRBJ1-5; no clear D gene. Between the trimmed V and J ends, which lost 4 bases and 0 bases, there was a span of 7 bases. Germline assignment: CDR1 LGHDT and CDR2 YNNKEL (reference sequence). The CDR3 is 14 amino acids. CDR3 protein: CASSPDPSNQPQHF. The CDR3 bases are TGTGCCAGCAGCCCGGACCCTAGCAATCAGCCCCAGCATTTT.

V is TRBV29-1 and J is TRBJ1-2; the D gene is possibly TRBD1 (5 bases). Trimming cost V 5 bases and J 0 bases, with 10 bases left between them. Germline CDR1 SQVTM, CDR2 ANQGSEA. CDR3 length: 13 amino acids. CDR3 region: CSVQPGPNYGYTF. DNA for the CDR3: TGCAGCGTTCAACCGGGACCTAACTATGGCTACACCTTC.

The chain uses TRBV19 and TRBJ1-2; 9 nucleotides agree with TRBD1. Losses at the gene ends were 4 bases for V and 4 bases for J; bases not matched to a gene: 7. The CDR3 totals 15 residues. From germline, CDR1 is LNHDA and CDR2 SQIVND (reference sequence). Written as DNA, the CDR3 is TGTGCCAGTAGTAATCCGGGACAGGGACTCTATGGCTACACCTTC. Translation: CASSNPGQGLYGYTF.